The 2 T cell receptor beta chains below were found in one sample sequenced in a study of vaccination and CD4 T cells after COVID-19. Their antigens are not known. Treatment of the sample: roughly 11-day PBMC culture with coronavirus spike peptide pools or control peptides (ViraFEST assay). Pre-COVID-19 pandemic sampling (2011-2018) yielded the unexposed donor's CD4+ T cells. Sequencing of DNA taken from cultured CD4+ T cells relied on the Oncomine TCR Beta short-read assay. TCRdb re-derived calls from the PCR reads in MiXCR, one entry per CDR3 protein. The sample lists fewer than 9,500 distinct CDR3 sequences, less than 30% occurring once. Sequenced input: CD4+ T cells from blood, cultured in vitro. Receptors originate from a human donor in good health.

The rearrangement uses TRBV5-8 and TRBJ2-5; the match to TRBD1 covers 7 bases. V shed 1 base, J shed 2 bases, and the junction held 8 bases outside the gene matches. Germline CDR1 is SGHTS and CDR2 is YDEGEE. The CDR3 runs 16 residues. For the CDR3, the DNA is TGTGCCAGCAGCTTGCCAAGCTGGGGACAGCAAGAGACCCAGTACTTC. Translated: CASSLPSWGQQETQYF.

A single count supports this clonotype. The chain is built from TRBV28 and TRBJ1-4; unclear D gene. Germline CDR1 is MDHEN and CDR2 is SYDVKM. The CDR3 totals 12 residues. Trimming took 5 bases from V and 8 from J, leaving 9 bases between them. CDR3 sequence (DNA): TGTGCCAGCAGTCCTGTATACGAAAAACTGTTTTTT. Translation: CASSPVYEKLFF.